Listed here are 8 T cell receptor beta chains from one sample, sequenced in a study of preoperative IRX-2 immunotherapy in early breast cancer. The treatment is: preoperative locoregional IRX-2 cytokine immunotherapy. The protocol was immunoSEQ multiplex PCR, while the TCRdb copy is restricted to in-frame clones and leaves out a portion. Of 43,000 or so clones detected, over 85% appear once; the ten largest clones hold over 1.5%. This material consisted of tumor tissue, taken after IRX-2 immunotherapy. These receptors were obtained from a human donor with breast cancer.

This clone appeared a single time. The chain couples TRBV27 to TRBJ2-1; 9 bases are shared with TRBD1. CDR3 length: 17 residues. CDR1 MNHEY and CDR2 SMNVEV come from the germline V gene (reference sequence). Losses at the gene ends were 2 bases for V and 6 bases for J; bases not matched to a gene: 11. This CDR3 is CASSLVPPGTGINEQFF. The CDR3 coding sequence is TGTGCCAGCAGTTTAGTACCCCCCGGGACAGGGATCAATGAGCAGTTCTTC.

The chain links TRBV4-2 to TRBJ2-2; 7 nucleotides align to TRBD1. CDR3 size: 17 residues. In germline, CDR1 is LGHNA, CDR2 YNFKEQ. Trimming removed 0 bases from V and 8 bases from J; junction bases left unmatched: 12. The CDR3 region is CASSQDPGPGGRGELFF. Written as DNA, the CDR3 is TGTGCCAGCAGCCAAGATCCCGGGCCAGGGGGAAGGGGGGAGCTGTTTTTT.

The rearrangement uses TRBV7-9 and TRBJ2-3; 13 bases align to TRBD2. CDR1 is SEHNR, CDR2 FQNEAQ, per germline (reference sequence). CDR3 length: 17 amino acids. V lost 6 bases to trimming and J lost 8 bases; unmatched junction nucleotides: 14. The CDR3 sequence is CASRVTGTSGDWATQYF. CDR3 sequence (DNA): TGTGCCAGCAGGGTAACGGGGACTAGCGGGGATTGGGCTACGCAGTATTTT.

CDR3 in DNA: TGTGCCAGCAGCTTGGGTGACCCTGGCCTGGAGCAGTACTTC. This codes for CASSLGDPGLEQYF. This chain uses TRBV5-6 with TRBJ2-7; D remains ambiguous. Trimming shortened V by 0 bases and J by 7 bases, and 14 bases separated the two germline ends. This CDR3 comprises 14 residues. The V gene's germline CDR1 is SGHDT and CDR2 YYEEEE.

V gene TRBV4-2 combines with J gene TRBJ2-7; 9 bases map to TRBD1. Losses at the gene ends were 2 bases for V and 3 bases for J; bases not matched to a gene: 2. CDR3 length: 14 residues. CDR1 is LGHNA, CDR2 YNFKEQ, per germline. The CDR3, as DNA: TGTGCCAGCAGCCAACAGGGACAGGGCTACGAGCAGTACTTC. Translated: CASSQQGQGYEQYF.

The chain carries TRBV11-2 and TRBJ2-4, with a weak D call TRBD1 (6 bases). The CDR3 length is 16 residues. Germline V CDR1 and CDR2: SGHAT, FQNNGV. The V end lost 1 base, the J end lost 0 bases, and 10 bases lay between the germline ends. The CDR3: CASSLGDNLAKNIQYF. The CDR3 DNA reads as TGTGCCAGCAGCTTAGGGGACAACTTAGCCAAAAACATTCAGTACTTC.

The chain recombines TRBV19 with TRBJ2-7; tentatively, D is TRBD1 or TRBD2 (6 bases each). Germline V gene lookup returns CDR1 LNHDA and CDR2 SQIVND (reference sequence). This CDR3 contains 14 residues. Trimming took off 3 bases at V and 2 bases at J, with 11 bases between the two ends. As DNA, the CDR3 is TGTGCCAGTAGTATCGGAGGGGGGACCTACGAGCAGTACTTC. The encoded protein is CASSIGGGTYEQYF.

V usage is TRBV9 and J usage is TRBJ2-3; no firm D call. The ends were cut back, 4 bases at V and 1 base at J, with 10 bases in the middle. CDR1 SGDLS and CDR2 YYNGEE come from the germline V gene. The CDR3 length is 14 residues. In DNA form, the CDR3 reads TGTGCCAGCAGCAGAGGTGGGCGCACAGATACGCAGTATTTT. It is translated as CASSRGGRTDTQYF.